These 24 T cell receptor beta chains originate from one sample sequenced in a study of blood T cell repertoires in COVID-19. Sequenced by immunoSEQ multiplex PCR; TCRdb stores in-frame clones only, minus some. The sample records around 150,000 clones, 88% being singletons. The sequencing input was peripheral blood. These TCRs come from a human donor with COVID-19, enrolled during active disease. The donor label of this sample is uncertain.

V gene TRBV6-6 combines with J gene TRBJ2-2; tentative D call: TRBD1 (6 bases). The CDR3 loop spans 16 amino acids. Germline V CDR1 and CDR2: MNHNY, SVGAGI (reference sequence). Trimming took off 0 bases at V and 1 base at J, with 9 bases between the two ends. CDR3 region: CASSYSGRGNTGELFF. CDR3 sequence (DNA): TGTGCCAGCAGTTACTCGGGCAGGGGGAACACCGGGGAGCTGTTTTTT.

V and J are TRBV18 and TRBJ1-2; a possible D gene is TRBD1 (5 bases). The germline gives CDR1 KGHSH, CDR2 LQKENI. This CDR3 has 16 residues. Trimming removed 2 bases from V and 2 bases from J, with 15 bases in between. The CDR3 protein is CASSPRPRDGNYGYTF. The CDR3 DNA reads TGTGCCAGCTCACCAAGACCCAGGGATGGAAACTATGGCTACACCTTC.

The rearrangement links TRBV5-1 to TRBJ2-3, with D maybe TRBD2 (5 bases). The ends were cut back, 2 bases at V and 1 base at J, with 11 bases in the middle. There are 15 residues in the CDR3. Germline lookup yields CDR1 SGHRS and CDR2 YFSETQ. The CDR3 coding sequence is TGCGCCAGCAGCTTTTCGGCTAGCCGCACAGATACGCAGTATTTT. This encodes CASSFSASRTDTQYF.

The V gene is TRBV6-4, the J gene TRBJ2-1; D is ambiguous. Germline values: CDR1 MRHNA, CDR2 SNTAGT. V lost 2 bases to trimming and J lost 0 bases, with 8 bases between them. The CDR3 has 15 residues. The chain's CDR3 is CASSDGGTSYNEQFF. In DNA, the CDR3 is TGTGCCAGCAGTGACGGCGGAACCTCCTACAATGAGCAGTTCTTC.

CDR3 sequence reads: CASSNTGNYGYTF. In nucleotides, the CDR3 is TGTGCCAGCAGTAACACAGGGAACTATGGCTACACCTTC. The rearrangement uses TRBV11-2 and TRBJ1-2, with a possible D match to TRBD1 (6 bases). Germline V gene data show CDR1 as SGHAT and CDR2 as FQNNGV. CDR3 length: 13 residues. V was cut by 6 bases and J by 2 bases, with 10 bases left in between.

The chain is built from TRBV14 and TRBJ2-3; 9 bases map to TRBD2. J gave up 1 base and V 4 bases, and 3 bases lay outside the gene matches. Germline V gene lookup returns CDR1 SGHDN and CDR2 FVKESK. The CDR3 contains 15 residues. The CDR3 region is CASSRGLAGTDTQYF. CDR3 coding DNA: TGTGCCAGCAGCCGGGGACTAGCAGGCACAGATACGCAGTATTTT. The whole variable domain, filled in from reference TRBV14 and TRBJ2-3, reads EAGVTQFPSHSVIEKGQTVTLRCDPISGHDNLYWYRRVMGKEIKFLLHFVKESKQDESGMPNNRFLAERTGGTYSTLKVQPAELEDSGVYFCASSRGLAGTDTQYFGPGTRLTVL.

The chain has TRBV11-2 and TRBJ1-1, with D unresolved. V lost 3 bases and J 6 bases, leaving 11 bases between the germline ends. The germline V gene has CDR1 SGHAT and CDR2 FQNNGV. This CDR3 comprises 13 residues. In DNA, the CDR3 is TGTGCCAGCAGCTTTCAGCCCGGGGCTGAAGCTTTCTTT. As protein: CASSFQPGAEAFF.

V and J are TRBV15 and TRBJ1-2; D uncertain. There are 12 residues in the CDR3. CDR1 LNHNV and CDR2 YYDKDF come from the germline V gene (reference sequence). Trimming shortened V by 3 bases and J by 8 bases, and 10 bases separated the two germline ends. Written as DNA, the CDR3 is TGTGCCACCAGCAGCAAAAGAGGAGGCTACACCTTC. The encoded protein is CATSSKRGGYTF.

CDR3 DNA sequence: TGTGCCTGGAGGGGTCTGGGAGGATCACCCCTCCACTTT. Translated: CAWRGLGGSPLHF. V gene TRBV30 combines with J gene TRBJ1-6; D unclear. Germline-derived CDR1 and CDR2 are GTSNPN and SVGIG (reference sequence). This CDR3 contains 13 residues. With 3 bases removed from V and 10 bases from J, the gap between germline ends came to 13 bases.

Only one count was recorded for this clone. V usage is TRBV10-3 and J usage is TRBJ2-7, with 8 bases fitting TRBD2. The CDR3 is made up of 14 amino acids. From germline, CDR1 is ENHRY and CDR2 SYGVKD. Losses at the gene ends were 0 bases for V and 4 bases for J; bases not matched to a gene: 2. The CDR3: CAISESAGGYEQYF. Here the CDR3 DNA reads TGTGCCATCAGTGAGTCGGCGGGGGGATACGAGCAGTACTTC.

The chain is built from TRBV5-1 and TRBJ1-5; TRBD1 agrees at 8 bases. Unmatched junction bases numbered 9, after V lost 4 bases and J lost 0 bases. This CDR3 spans 17 amino acids. CDR1 is SGHRS and CDR2 is YFSETQ in the germline V gene. As DNA, the CDR3 is TGCGCCAGCAGCCCCTCCCCGGACAGGGATAGCAATCAGCCCCAGCATTTT. This sequence encodes CASSPSPDRDSNQPQHF.

The DNA for the CDR3 is TGTGCCACCAAAGAGGGGGCAGGGGGCTTGACTGGGGCCAACGTCCTGACTTTC. This gives the protein CATKEGAGGLTGANVLTF. The chain uses TRBV19 and TRBJ2-6, with 8 bases aligning to TRBD1. V shed 10 bases and J 2 bases; nucleotides not matched to a gene: 16. CDR1 LNHDA and CDR2 SQIVND come from the germline V gene (reference sequence). CDR3 length equals 18 residues.

This sequence joins TRBV2 and TRBJ2-1; 12 bases map to TRBD2. This CDR3 has 14 amino acids. Losses at the gene ends were 6 bases for V and 10 bases for J; bases not matched to a gene: 7. Germline V gene data show CDR1 as SNHLY and CDR2 as FYNNEI. The CDR3 protein is CASSCPSGRGEQFF. The CDR3 region has the DNA TGTGCCAGCAGCTGCCCTAGCGGGAGGGGGGAGCAGTTCTTC. The complete variable domain, with remaining parts taken from reference TRBV2 and TRBJ2-1, reads EPEVTQTPSHQVTQMGQEVILRCVPISNHLYFYWYRQILGQKVEFLVSFYNNEISEKSEIFDDQFSVERPDGSNFTLKIRSTKLEDSAMYFCASSCPSGRGEQFFGPGTRLTVL.

The chain employs TRBV18 and TRBJ2-7, with 9 nucleotides matching TRBD2. Germline CDR1 and CDR2: KGHSH and LQKENI. Trimming cost V 3 bases and J 7 bases; bases outside gene matches: 10. The CDR3 runs 15 residues. The CDR3 DNA reads TGTGCCAGCTCACCTCCCGGGACTAGCTCGGGAGAGCAGTACTTC. Its translation is CASSPPGTSSGEQYF.

This rearrangement joins TRBV2 to TRBJ1-5; weak D call: TRBD1 (6 bases). V was clipped by 5 bases and J by 2 bases, with 10 bases between them. CDR3 length: 14 residues. Germline V gene sequence: CDR1 SNHLY, CDR2 FYNNEI. CDR3 DNA sequence: TGTGCCAGCAGTACAGGGAATGGCAATCAGCCCCAGCATTTT. Protein: CASSTGNGNQPQHF.

The chain links TRBV27 to TRBJ2-1; 8 bases match TRBD2. The germline gives CDR1 MNHEY, CDR2 SMNVEV (reference sequence). The CDR3 runs 15 residues. The ends lost 1 base at V and 3 bases at J; junction bases unmatched: 2. CDR3 amino acids: CASSLYLAGYNEQFF. In DNA, the CDR3 is TGTGCCAGCAGTTTATACCTAGCGGGCTACAATGAGCAGTTCTTC.

This chain links TRBV10-1 with TRBJ1-3, with unresolved D. V was clipped by 0 bases and J by 4 bases, with 7 bases between them. The length of the CDR3 is 14 residues. CDR1 and CDR2 from the germline V gene are WNHNN and SYGVQD (reference sequence). The CDR3 DNA sequence: TGCGCCAGCAGTGAGTCATCCGGGGGAAACACCATATATTTT. Amino acids: CASSESSGGNTIYF.

This clone was seen just once. The chain couples TRBV7-9 to TRBJ1-4; no clear D gene. This CDR3 has 16 residues. With 11 bases removed from V and 0 bases from J, the gap between germline ends came to 19 bases. Germline CDR1 SEHNR, CDR2 FQNEAQ (reference sequence). CDR3 nucleotide sequence: TGTGCCTGCCTCCAGGCGCCTTTTGCAACTAATGAAAAACTGTTTTTT. Encoded protein: CACLQAPFATNEKLFF.

The chain carries TRBV30 and TRBJ1-5, with D unclear. Per the germline V gene, CDR1 is GTSNPN and CDR2 is SVGIG (reference sequence). Trimming removed 2 bases at V and 0 bases at J, with 8 bases between. The CDR3 has 14 residues. CDR3 bases: TGTGCCTGGAGTCTTCCCTATAGCAATCAGCCCCAGCATTTT. Translated, it gives CAWSLPYSNQPQHF.

The genes are TRBV24-1 and TRBJ2-1; 7 bases are a match to TRBD1. V dropped 4 bases and J dropped 0; count of bases not matched to a gene: 5. This CDR3 has 16 residues. Germline V gives CDR1 KGHDR, CDR2 SFDVKD. The CDR3 reads CATSDGTESSYNEQFF. The CDR3 DNA sequence: TGTGCCACCAGTGACGGGACAGAGAGCTCCTACAATGAGCAGTTCTTC.

The chain employs TRBV5-4 and TRBJ1-2; D is unresolved. Germline-derived CDR1 and CDR2 are SGHNT and YYREEE (reference sequence). The V and J ends lost 0 bases and 2 bases respectively, with 11 bases between them. The CDR3 has 15 amino acids. The CDR3 DNA is TGTGCCAGCAGCTTGGACGGGAGCGGGAACTATGGCTACACCTTC. Its translation: CASSLDGSGNYGYTF.

The chain employs TRBV6-4 and TRBJ2-7; TRBD2 matches 9 bases. Germline-derived CDR1 and CDR2 are MRHNA and SNTAGT. The J segment lost 5 bases and the V segment lost 0 bases, leaving 20 bases of the junction unmatched. This CDR3 comprises 20 residues. The CDR3 DNA reads TGTGCCAGCAGTGACTCGAATCACCCAACTAAGGTAGCGGGAGACCACGAGCAGTACTTC. Its protein is CASSDSNHPTKVAGDHEQYF.

The chain recombines TRBV25-1 with TRBJ1-1; D uncertain. V lost 3 bases to trimming and J lost 4 bases, with 12 bases between them. This CDR3 is 14 amino acids long. From germline, CDR1 is MGHDK and CDR2 SYGVNS. CDR3 sequence: CASSDPRGSTEAFF. The CDR3 DNA sequence: TGTGCCAGCAGTGATCCGCGTGGGAGCACTGAAGCTTTCTTT.

The chain employs TRBV12-3 or TRBV12-4 and TRBJ2-7; D ambiguous. There are 12 residues in the CDR3. Trimming removed 6 bases at V and 5 bases at J, with 11 bases between. CDR3 sequence (DNA): TGTGCCAGCAGCCCCGGTTTCCACGAGCAGTACTTC. Protein: CASSPGFHEQYF.